The clone carrying this T cell receptor (beta chain) has just a few counts. Its antigen is undetermined. This sample is drawn from a study of identical twins. General study findings and limits: Fewer insertions marked abundant cord blood beta clonotypes; young adult naive trended weakly, memory not at all. The same donors were not followed; conclusions instead depended on cross-sectional statistical analysis.

Template switching (which added a universal primer site) was used, and cDNA carried unique molecular identifiers. TCRdb reprocessed the 5' RACE reads via MiXCR and lists one record per CDR3 protein. The sample lists 750,000 to 950,000 distinct CDR3 sequences, more than 9% occurring once. These records were also assigned to another study, of yellow fever vaccine responses in identical twins.

The clonotype originates from a woman younger than 30 in good health. Sequencing used PBMCs.

The CDR3 nucleotides are TGTGCCAGCAGCCCGACCCTACAGACTATTGGTGGCTACACCTTC. Protein: CASSPTLQTIGGYTF. The genes are TRBV5-6 and TRBJ1-2, with no clear D. The CDR3 is 15 amino acids. Trimming removed 4 bases at V and 7 bases at J, with 20 bases between. Per germline, CDR1 SGHDT and CDR2 YYEEEE. The variable domain in full, completed from reference TRBV5-6 and TRBJ1-2, reads DAGVTQSPTHLIKTRGQQVTLRCSPKSGHDTVSWYQQALGQGPQFIFQYYEEEERQRGNFPDRFSGHQFPNYSSELNVNALLLGDSALYLCASSPTLQTIGGYTFGSGTRLTVV.